These T cell receptor beta chains were read from a single sample in a study of tumor and adjacent non-tumor tissue in lung cancer. TCRdb reprocessed the multiplex PCR reads with MiXCR, giving one entry per CDR3 protein. The data show about 66,000 distinct CDR3 sequences, with around 73% seen just once and under 30% held by the top ten. Source material: lung tumor tissue. The source is a man aged 60-69 years with non-small cell lung cancer. Both conserved end residues are part of each CDR3. The D gene is left open where the match is weak. The size field is filled for only some rows; it gives once, few, many or a size class.

clone_size,j_call,cdr3_length,d_call,v_call,cdr3_aa,cdr3_nt
once,TRBJ2-3,16,TRBD2,TRBV5-4,CASSPIDRERGVTQYF,TGTGCCAGCAGCCCTATCGACCGGGAGCGGGGAGTTACGCAGTATTTT
-,TRBJ2-1,16,TRBD2,TRBV20-1,CNARAEPGLVDHEQFF,TGCAATGCTAGAGCGGAGCCGGGACTAGTCGACCATGAGCAGTTCTTC
many,TRBJ1-2,14,-,TRBV6-5,CASSPQGANYGYTF,TGTGCCAGCAGTCCACAGGGAGCTAACTATGGCTACACCTTC
few,TRBJ1-1,12,-,TRBV29-1,CSLKEWRTEAFF,TGCAGTTTAAAAGAGTGGAGGACTGAAGCATTCTTT
-,TRBJ2-7,15,-,TRBV6-5,CTSSYSRWETAERYF,TGTACCAGCAGTTACTCGAGGTGGGAGACGGCCGAGCGATACTTC
-,TRBJ1-1,13,TRBD1,TRBV29-1,CSVLRGQRTEAFF,TGCAGCGTCCTCAGGGGGCAGCGAACTGAAGCTTTCTTT
-,TRBJ1-1,15,-,TRBV6-5,CASSYPRKGGADAFF,TGTGCCAGCAGTTACCCCCGCAAGGGTGGGGCTGACGCTTTCTTT
-,TRBJ2-3,14,TRBD1,TRBV20-1,CSVSPGQGGDTQYF,TGCAGTGTTAGCCCCGGACAGGGAGGTGATACGCAGTATTTT
-,TRBJ1-1,14,TRBD1,TRBV20-1,CSAGSRDRDTEAFF,TGCAGTGCCGGTTCCCGAGACAGGGACACTGAAGCTTTCTTT
-,TRBJ2-7,15,TRBD1,TRBV5-1,CPSSLDTGDRYEQYF,TGCCCCAGCAGCTTGGATACAGGGGATCGTTACGAGCAGTACTTC
-,TRBJ2-1,15,-,TRBV12-3/TRBV12-4,CASCFPQRDHNGQFF,TGTGCCAGCTGTTTCCCTCAACGGGACCACAATGGGCAGTTCTTC
-,TRBJ2-1,13,-,TRBV5-6,CASSFGSYNEQFF,TGTGCCAGCAGCTTTGGATCCTACAATGAGCAGTTCTTC
-,TRBJ1-5,16,-,TRBV20-1,CSARVGESSGNQPQHF,TGCAGTGCTAGAGTAGGAGAGAGCAGCGGCAATCAGCCCCAGCACTTT
few,TRBJ2-3,13,-,TRBV6-5,CASRTGIADTQYF,TGTGCAAGCAGAACCGGAATCGCAGATACGCAGTATTTT
-,TRBJ2-7,15,TRBD2,TRBV20-1,CSLRKGLAGGREQYF,TGCAGTCTTAGAAAAGGACTAGCGGGAGGACGAGAACAGTACTTC
many,TRBJ2-2,14,-,TRBV7-9,CASSLAEATGELFF,TGTGCCAGCAGCTTAGCAGAGGCTACCGGGGAGCTGTTTTTT
-,TRBJ1-6,14,-,TRBV5-1,CSSRVGARDSPLHF,TGCTCCAGCAGGGTTGGGGCCAGAGATTCACCCCTCCACTTT
-,TRBJ2-7,19,TRBD2,TRBV10-3,CAAAGQGPGTSGSSYEQYF,TGTGCCGCGGCCGGGCAGGGTCCCGGGACTAGCGGGAGCTCCTACGAGCAGTACTTC
once,TRBJ2-1,16,TRBD2,TRBV20-1,CSAQGLAVLGSGEQFF,TGCAGTGCTCAGGGACTAGCGGTCCTGGGCTCGGGTGAGCAGTTCTTC
-,TRBJ1-5,16,-,TRBV6-6,CASSYRGGASIQPQHF,TGTGCCAGCAGTTACCGTGGGGGGGCTAGCATACAGCCTCAGCATTTT
once,TRBJ1-5,12,-,TRBV20-1,CSAIAGNQPQHF,TGCAGTGCTATAGCAGGCAATCAGCCCCAGCATTTT
-,TRBJ2-1,14,-,TRBV5-4,CASNWRDWGDEQFF,TGTGCCAGCAACTGGCGTGACTGGGGGGATGAGCAGTTCTTC
-,TRBJ1-1,13,-,TRBV6-1,CASTSRVNTGAFF,TGTGCCAGCACCTCCAGGGTGAACACCGGAGCTTTCTTT
-,TRBJ1-3,17,-,TRBV6-5,CASTETSPQSSGNTIYF,TGTGCCAGTACCGAGACCTCCCCGCAGTCCTCTGGAAACACCATATATTTT
few,TRBJ1-5,15,TRBD1,TRBV6-1,CVSTEGQGLNQPRHF,TGTGTCAGCACAGAGGGACAGGGCCTCAATCAGCCCCGGCATTTT
-,TRBJ2-7,19,TRBD2,TRBV28,CARSPYGPTSGSYSYEQYF,TGTGCCCGCAGTCCCTATGGGCCGACCAGCGGGAGTTACTCCTACGAGCAGTACTTC
-,TRBJ2-7,14,TRBD1,TRBV6-5,CASSYRDRSYEQYF,TGTGCCAGCAGTTACCGGGACAGATCCTACGAACAGTACTTC
-,TRBJ2-3,18,-,TRBV20-1,CSAGPPTSRGAPADTQYF,TGCAGTGCTGGACCACCGACTAGTAGGGGGGCTCCCGCGGATACGCAGTATTTT
-,TRBJ2-5,11,-,TRBV20-1,CTVRSGETQYF,TGCACTGTTAGGTCCGGAGAGACCCAGTACTTC
-,TRBJ1-5,16,TRBD1,TRBV6-6,CASRNRQGSLAQPQHF,TGTGCCAGCAGGAACCGACAGGGGTCCCTCGCTCAGCCCCAACATTTT
-,TRBJ2-7,16,TRBD2,TRBV14,CASSQDSLAGSHEQYF,TGTGCCAGCAGCCAAGATTCACTAGCGGGCAGCCACGAGCAGTACTTC
-,TRBJ2-1,15,-,TRBV20-1,CSARDLSKRIDEQFF,TGCAGTGCTAGAGATCTAAGTAAGCGTATCGATGAGCAGTTCTTC
many,TRBJ2-3,13,-,TRBV11-3,CARSLVPQDTQYF,TGTGCCAGAAGCTTAGTCCCACAAGATACGCAGTATTTT
-,TRBJ2-3,16,TRBD2,TRBV11-3,CAISLELADSTDTQYF,TGTGCCATCAGCCTTGAGCTAGCGGATAGCACAGATACGCAGTATTTT
medium-sized,TRBJ2-1,13,-,TRBV11-2,CASSSQTSAEQFF,TGTGCCAGCAGCTCCCAAACGAGTGCCGAGCAGTTCTTC
-,TRBJ1-4,15,-,TRBV6-2/TRBV6-3,CVSSYFQEDGEKPFF,TGTGTCAGCAGTTACTTTCAGGAGGACGGGGAAAAACCGTTTTTT